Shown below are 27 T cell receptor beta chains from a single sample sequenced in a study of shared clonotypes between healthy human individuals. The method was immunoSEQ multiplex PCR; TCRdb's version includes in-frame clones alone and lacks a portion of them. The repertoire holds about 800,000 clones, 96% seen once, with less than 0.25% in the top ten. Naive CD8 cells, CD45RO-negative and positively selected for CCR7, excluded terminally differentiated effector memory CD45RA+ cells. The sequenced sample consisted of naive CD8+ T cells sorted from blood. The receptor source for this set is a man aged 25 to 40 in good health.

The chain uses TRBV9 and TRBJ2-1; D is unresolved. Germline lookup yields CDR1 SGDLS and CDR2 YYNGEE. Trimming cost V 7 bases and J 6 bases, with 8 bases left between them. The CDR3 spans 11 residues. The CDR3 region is CASGPANEQFF. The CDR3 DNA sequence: TGTGCCAGCGGCCCCGCCAATGAGCAGTTCTTC.

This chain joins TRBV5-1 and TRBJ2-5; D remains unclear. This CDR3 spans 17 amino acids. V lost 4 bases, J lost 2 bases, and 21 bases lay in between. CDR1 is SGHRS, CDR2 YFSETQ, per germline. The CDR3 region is CASSPVIHGVSQETQYF. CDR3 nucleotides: TGCGCCAGCAGCCCCGTCATACATGGCGTCTCTCAAGAGACCCAGTACTTC.

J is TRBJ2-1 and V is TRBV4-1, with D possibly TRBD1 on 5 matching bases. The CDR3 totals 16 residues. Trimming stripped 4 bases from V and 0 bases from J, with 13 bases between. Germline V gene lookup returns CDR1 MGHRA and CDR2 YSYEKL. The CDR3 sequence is CASSPQGASSYNEQFF. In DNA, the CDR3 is TGCGCCAGCAGCCCACAAGGGGCGAGCTCCTACAATGAGCAGTTCTTC.

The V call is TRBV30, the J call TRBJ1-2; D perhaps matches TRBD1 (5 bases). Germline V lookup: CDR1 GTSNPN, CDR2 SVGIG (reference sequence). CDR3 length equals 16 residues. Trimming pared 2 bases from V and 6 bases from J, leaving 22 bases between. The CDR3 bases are TGTGCCTGGAGTAGTACTGGGACTCCGGAGGTCAATGGCTACACCTTC. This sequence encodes CAWSSTGTPEVNGYTF.

The CDR3 is CASALSGTDNEQFF. As DNA, the CDR3 is TGTGCCAGCGCCCTTAGCGGGACAGACAATGAGCAGTTCTTC. This chain joins TRBV6-5 and TRBJ2-1; maybe TRBD2 (8 bases). CDR3 size: 14 residues. Germline V gene lookup returns CDR1 MNHEY and CDR2 SVGAGI. V was shortened by 8 bases and J by 5 bases, with 16 bases between the two germline ends.

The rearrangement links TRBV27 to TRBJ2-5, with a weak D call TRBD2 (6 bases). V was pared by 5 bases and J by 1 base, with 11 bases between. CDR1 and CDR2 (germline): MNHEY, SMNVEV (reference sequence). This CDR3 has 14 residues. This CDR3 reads CASSRGYTQETQYF. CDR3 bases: TGTGCCAGCAGTCGGGGGTACACCCAAGAGACCCAGTACTTC.

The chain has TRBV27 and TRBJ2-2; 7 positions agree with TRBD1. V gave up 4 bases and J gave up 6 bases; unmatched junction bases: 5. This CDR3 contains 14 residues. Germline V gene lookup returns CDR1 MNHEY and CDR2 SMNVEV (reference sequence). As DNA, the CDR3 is TGTGCCAGCAGTTACCCAACAGGGGCCGGGGAGCTGTTTTTT. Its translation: CASSYPTGAGELFF.

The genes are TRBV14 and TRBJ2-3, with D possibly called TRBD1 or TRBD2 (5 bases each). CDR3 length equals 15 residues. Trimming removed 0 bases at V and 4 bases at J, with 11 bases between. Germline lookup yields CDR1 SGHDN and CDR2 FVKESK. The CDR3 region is CASSQDLGGADTQYF. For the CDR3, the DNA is TGTGCCAGCAGCCAAGATCTTGGGGGTGCAGATACGCAGTATTTT. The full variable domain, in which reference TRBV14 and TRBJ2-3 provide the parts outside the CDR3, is EAGVTQFPSHSVIEKGQTVTLRCDPISGHDNLYWYRRVMGKEIKFLLHFVKESKQDESGMPNNRFLAERTGGTYSTLKVQPAELEDSGVYFCASSQDLGGADTQYFGPGTRLTVL.

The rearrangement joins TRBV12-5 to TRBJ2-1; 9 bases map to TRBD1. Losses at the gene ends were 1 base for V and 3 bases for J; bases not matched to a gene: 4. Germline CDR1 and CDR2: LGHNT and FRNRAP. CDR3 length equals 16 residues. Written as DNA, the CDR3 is TGTGCTAGTGGTTTGGGTACAGGGGGCATCTACAATGAGCAGTTCTTC. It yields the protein CASGLGTGGIYNEQFF.

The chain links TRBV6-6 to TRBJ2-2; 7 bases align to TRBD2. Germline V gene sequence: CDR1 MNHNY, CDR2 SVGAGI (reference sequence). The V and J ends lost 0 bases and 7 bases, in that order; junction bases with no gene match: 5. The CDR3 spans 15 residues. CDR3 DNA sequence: TGTGCCAGCAGTTACTCGCCGGGAGGCCTCGGGGAGCTGTTTTTT. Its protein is CASSYSPGGLGELFF.

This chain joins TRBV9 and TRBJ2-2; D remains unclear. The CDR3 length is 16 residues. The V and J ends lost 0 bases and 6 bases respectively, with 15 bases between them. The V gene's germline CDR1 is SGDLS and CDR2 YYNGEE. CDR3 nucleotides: TGTGCCAGCAGCGTAGCTTTAAACTCGGCCCCCGGGGAGCTGTTTTTT. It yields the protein CASSVALNSAPGELFF.

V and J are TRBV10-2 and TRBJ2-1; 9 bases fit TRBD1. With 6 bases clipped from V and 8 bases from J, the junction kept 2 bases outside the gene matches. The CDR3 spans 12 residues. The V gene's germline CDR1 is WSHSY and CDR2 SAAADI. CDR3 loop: CASRGQGDEQFF. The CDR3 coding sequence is TGCGCCAGCAGGGGACAGGGCGATGAGCAGTTCTTC.

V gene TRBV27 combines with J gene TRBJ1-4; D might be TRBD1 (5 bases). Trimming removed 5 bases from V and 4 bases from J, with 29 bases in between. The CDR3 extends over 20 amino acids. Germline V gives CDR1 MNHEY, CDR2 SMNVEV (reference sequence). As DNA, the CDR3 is TGTGCCAGCAGTCCTCTACCCGGCCGGAGGGGCGCAGGATTTAATGAAAAACTGTTTTTT. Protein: CASSPLPGRRGAGFNEKLFF.

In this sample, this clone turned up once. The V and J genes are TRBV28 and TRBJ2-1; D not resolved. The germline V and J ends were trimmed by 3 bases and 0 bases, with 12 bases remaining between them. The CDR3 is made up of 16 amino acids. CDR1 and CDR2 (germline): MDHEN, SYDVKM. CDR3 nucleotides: TGTGCCAGCAGTTTTACTGTTTTAAGCTCCTACAATGAGCAGTTCTTC. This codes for CASSFTVLSSYNEQFF.

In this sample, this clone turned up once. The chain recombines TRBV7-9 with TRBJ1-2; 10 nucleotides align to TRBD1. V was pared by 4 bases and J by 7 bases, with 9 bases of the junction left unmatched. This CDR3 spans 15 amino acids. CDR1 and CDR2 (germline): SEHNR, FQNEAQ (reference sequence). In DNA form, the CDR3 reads TGTGCCAGCAGCTCGGAGACAGGGGGCAATCCTGGCTACACCTTC. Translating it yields CASSSETGGNPGYTF.

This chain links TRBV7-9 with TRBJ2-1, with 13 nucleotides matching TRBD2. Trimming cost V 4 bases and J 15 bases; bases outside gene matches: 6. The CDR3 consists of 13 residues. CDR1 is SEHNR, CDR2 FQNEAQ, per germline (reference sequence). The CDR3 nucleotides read TGTGCCAGCAGCTCGGGACTAGCGGGATTACGGTTCTTC. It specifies CASSSGLAGLRFF.

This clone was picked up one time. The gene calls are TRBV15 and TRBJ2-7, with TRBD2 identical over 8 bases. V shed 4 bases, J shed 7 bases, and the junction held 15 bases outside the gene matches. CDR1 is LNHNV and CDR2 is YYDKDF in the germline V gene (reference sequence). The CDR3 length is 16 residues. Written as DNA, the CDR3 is TGTGCCACCAGCACTAATACCGGGACTAGACTCTTAGAGCAGTACTTC. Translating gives CATSTNTGTRLLEQYF. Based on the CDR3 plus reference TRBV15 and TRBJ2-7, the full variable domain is DAMVIQNPRYQVTQFGKPVTLSCSQTLNHNVMYWYQQKSSQAPKLLFHYYDKDFNNEADTPDNFQSRRPNTSFCFLDIRSPGLGDTAMYLCATSTNTGTRLLEQYFGPGTRLTVT.

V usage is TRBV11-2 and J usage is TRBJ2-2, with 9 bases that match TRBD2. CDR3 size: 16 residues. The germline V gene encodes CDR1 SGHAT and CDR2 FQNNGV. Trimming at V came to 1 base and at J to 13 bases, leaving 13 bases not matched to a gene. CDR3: CASSLGASGTPNSLFF. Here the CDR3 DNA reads TGTGCCAGCAGCTTAGGGGCTAGCGGGACGCCAAACTCGCTGTTTTTT.

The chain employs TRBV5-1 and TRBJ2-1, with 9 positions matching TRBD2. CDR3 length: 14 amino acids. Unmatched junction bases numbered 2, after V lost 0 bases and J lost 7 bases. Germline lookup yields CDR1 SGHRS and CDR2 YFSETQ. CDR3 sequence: CASSLGLAANEQFF. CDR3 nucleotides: TGCGCCAGCAGCTTGGGACTAGCGGCTAATGAGCAGTTCTTC.

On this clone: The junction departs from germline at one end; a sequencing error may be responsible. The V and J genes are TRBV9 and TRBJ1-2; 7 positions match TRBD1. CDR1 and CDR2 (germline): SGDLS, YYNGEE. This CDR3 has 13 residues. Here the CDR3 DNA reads TGTGCCAGCAGCGTATATGGGGACAGTCCCCCCTGCTTC. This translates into CASSVYGDSPPCF.

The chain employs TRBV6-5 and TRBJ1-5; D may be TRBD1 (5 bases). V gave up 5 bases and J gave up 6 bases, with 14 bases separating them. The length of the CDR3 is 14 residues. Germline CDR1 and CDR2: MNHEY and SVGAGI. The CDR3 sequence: CASSQTVSAQPQHF. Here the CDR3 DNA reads TGTGCCAGCAGTCAGACAGTTTCGGCTCAGCCCCAGCATTTT.

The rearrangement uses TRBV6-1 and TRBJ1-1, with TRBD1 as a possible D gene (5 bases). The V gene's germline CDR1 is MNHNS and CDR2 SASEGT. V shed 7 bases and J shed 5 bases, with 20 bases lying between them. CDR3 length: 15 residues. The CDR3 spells CASILSRDLGTEAFF. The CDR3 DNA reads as TGTGCCAGCATCCTCTCCCGGGACTTAGGGACTGAAGCTTTCTTT.

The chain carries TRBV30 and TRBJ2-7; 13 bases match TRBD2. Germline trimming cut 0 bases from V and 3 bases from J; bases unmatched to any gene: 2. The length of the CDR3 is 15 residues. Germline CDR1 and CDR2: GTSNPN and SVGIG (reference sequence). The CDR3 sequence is CAWSVGTSGIYEQYF. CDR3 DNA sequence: TGTGCCTGGAGTGTCGGGACTAGCGGGATCTACGAGCAGTACTTC.

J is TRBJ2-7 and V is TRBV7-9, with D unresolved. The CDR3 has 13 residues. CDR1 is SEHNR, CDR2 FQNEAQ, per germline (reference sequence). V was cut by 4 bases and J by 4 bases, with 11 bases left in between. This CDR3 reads CASSYESSYEQYF. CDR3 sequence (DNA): TGTGCCAGCAGCTATGAGTCCTCGTACGAGCAGTACTTC.

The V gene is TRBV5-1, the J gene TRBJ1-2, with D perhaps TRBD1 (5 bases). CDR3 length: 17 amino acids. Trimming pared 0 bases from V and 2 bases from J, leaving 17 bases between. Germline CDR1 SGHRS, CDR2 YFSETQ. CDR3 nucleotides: TGCGCCAGCAGCTTGGCCGACCTTTCTCGGGGGAACTATGGCTACACCTTC. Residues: CASSLADLSRGNYGYTF.

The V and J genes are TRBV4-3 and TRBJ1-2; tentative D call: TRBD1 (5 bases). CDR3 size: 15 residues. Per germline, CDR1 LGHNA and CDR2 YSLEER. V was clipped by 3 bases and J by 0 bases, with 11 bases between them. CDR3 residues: CASSHQTGANYGYTF. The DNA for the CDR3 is TGCGCCAGCAGCCACCAAACGGGGGCTAACTATGGCTACACCTTC.

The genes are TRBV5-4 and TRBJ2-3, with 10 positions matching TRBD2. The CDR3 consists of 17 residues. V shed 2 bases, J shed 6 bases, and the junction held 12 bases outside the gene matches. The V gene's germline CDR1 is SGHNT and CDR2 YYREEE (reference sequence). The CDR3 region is CASSLRLAGLLGDTQYF. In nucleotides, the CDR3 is TGTGCCAGCAGCTTACGACTAGCGGGCCTTTTGGGTGATACGCAGTATTTT.